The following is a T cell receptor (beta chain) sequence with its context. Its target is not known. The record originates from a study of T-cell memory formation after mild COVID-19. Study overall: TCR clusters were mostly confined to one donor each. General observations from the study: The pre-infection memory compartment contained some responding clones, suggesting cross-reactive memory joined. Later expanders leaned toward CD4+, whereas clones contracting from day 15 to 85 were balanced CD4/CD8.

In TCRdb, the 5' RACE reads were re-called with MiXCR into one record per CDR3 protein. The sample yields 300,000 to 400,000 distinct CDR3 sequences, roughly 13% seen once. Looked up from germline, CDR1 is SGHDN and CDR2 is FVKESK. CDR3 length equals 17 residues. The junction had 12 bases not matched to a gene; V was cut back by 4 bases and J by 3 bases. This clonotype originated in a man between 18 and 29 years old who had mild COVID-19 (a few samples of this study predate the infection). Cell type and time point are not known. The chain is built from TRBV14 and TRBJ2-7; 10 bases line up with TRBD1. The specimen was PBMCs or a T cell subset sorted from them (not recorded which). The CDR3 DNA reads TGTGCCAGCAGCCTCATTTCCGGGACAGGGGTAAGCTACGAGCAGTACGTC. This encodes CASSLISGTGVSYEQYV.